This T cell receptor beta chain was captured by sequencing in a study of shared clonotypes between healthy human individuals (dated by TCRdb to the early 2020s). Background for the entire study: The cohort comprised two women and a few men aged 18 to 49 years. For each donor, CD4 naive and CD4 memory were each given three plates, CD8 naive was given two plates, and CD8 memory was given one plate. To estimate repertoire size and how much clonotype sharing occurs between individuals, the study deeply sequenced the blood TCR repertoires of 4 to 6 healthy adults. Different laboratories and diverse techniques were used to prepare libraries and sequence TCR repertoires, to increase sequencing depth and limit assay-specific biases. Each donor's leukapheresis produced roughly between about 0.8 and 8.9 billion PBMCs. General findings and caveats noted by the study authors: Based on pairwise subsampling, the degree of clonotype sharing among donors was expected to be affected by sequencing depth. Sampling was limited to blood, and TCR repertoires in tissue likely differ from TCR repertoires in blood. Naive subsets generally had larger estimated clonotype richness than memory subsets did. Higher generation probabilities were observed for clonotypes shared by all four sorted-subset donors than for non-shared clonotypes. Sharing across several donors was observed for approximately 4.6% of naive CD4, over 3% of naive CD8, roughly 2.3% of memory CD4, and roughly 0.43% of memory CD8 clonotypes. Incomplete sequencing was indicated by rarefaction of sorted-subset datasets, despite the large sequencing depth. Because the study included only a small number of donors, the genetic and exposure-history diversity represented was limited.

To note about this clone: This receptor's antigen is unknown. No base quality values were provided; no much bigger clone lies one nucleotide off.

CD8 naive samples were CD45RO-negative cells positively selected for CCR7, giving a CD45RA+CCR7+ population that excluded TemRA cells. Donors were healthy HIV-negative adults with no recently reported acute infections or vaccinations. Only Caucasian adults living in Nashville, Tennessee, USA were represented among the donors. After blood collection by leukapheresis, PBMCs were isolated using Ficoll-Histopaque density gradient centrifugation and then cryopreserved in the vapor phase of liquid nitrogen. Purity and quantity of every magnetically sorted T cell population were checked by analytical flow cytometry. From each sorted fraction, genomic DNA was isolated and quantified by UV absorbance on a Nanodrop 2000c. Using the deep immunoSEQ assay, TCR CDR3 regions were amplified from genomic DNA by multiplex PCR. Genomic DNA extracted from each cell subset was distributed evenly over all wells of several immunoSEQ 96-well plates, and each plate served as one replicate. Each replicate PCR for sorted subsets received about 220 ng genomic DNA, equal to about 30,000 T cell genomes. The purified libraries were quantified using a Qubit 3.0 fluorometer, sized with a Bioanalyzer 2100, and then quantified again using the KAPA Library Quantification kit. Every immunoSEQ 96-well plate was sequenced on a dedicated single-read 150-cycle Illumina NextSeq 550 flow cell. From the authors' description of their analysis: The immunoSEQ output contained only junctional sequences without quality scores, so filtering could not match that applied to full-length reads. To assign V/J genes and CDR3, sequences were annotated using PyIR, a Python wrapper for IgBLAST v1.9, with IMGT germline references. Any read was removed if the V/J assignment was weak (E-value above 1e-6), the CDR3 was missing, or the read contained stop codons, out-of-frame junctions, or ambiguous translated residues. V3J clonotypes were defined by identical inferred V gene, J gene, and CDR3 amino acid sequence. Percentage overlap between repertoires was calculated by dividing the number of shared unique clonotypes by the size of the smaller repertoire. Three approaches were used to assess repertoire richness: RTK rarefaction, the Chao1 estimator, and Recon v2.1 estimates of unobserved clonotypes. OLGA was used to compute generation probabilities for all TCRbeta clonotypes that the gDNA method yielded from a few donors. Here the immuneACCESS table is served through TCRdb, limited to in-frame sequences with V and J called. Missing clones are a known gap in these copies; in checked studies unresolved V genes cover under half, and the rest lacks a known reason. For V, J and clone size, that table is used; D and trimming come from the DNA. The sample includes about 1,900,000 clones, with less than 95% observed a single time. The ten top clones hold approximately 1% of the sample.

CDR3 length: 15 amino acids, cysteine to phenylalanine. Of all the DNA, just the CDR3 is kept, 45 bases in frame from base 1. Between the V and J ends, shortened by 0 bases and 2 bases respectively, the junction contains 11 bases. The germline V gene (reference sequence) specifies MNHNY as CDR1 and SVGAGI as CDR2. Material for sequencing was naive CD8+ T cells sorted from blood. The cell subset or site label here, explained by the study, means: CD45RA+CCR7+. The clonotype originates from a man younger than 30 in good health. Recombination connected TRBV6-6 to TRBJ2-7, with the D gene not confidently named. DNA sequence: TGTGCCAGCAGTTACTCGATCGAGAGGACCTACGAGCAGTACTTC. This codes for CASSYSIERTYEQYF.